These T cell receptor beta chains were read from a single sample in a study of blood T cell repertoires in COVID-19. The repertoire was sequenced with immunoSEQ multiplex PCR; TCRdb's copy has only in-frame clones and lacks some. This sample has about 370,000 clones, with just under 90% found just once. Sequencing was done on a sample of PBMCs or T cells enriched from blood (not recorded which). These receptor sequences come from a woman in her twenties or thirties who had recovered from COVID-19. Each CDR3 is given with its conserved first and last residue. D genes are given only for firm matches. Part of the rows lack a size; the others show once, few, many or a class for expanded clones.

>-|-|TRBV30|TRBJ2-1
CAWRWRGSSYNEQFF
TGTGCCTGGAGGTGGCGGGGTAGCTCCTACAATGAGCAGTTCTTC
>TRBD1|few|TRBV9|TRBJ1-1
CASSVRAGGLNTEAFF
TGTGCCAGCAGCGTAAGGGCAGGGGGGTTGAACACTGAAGCTTTCTTT
>TRBD1|-|TRBV19|TRBJ1-2
CASRINRGPGYGYTF
TGTGCCAGTAGAATTAACAGGGGGCCGGGGTATGGCTACACCTTC
>TRBD2|-|TRBV7-9|TRBJ2-7
CASSSRLAGDEQYF
TGTGCCAGCAGCTCTAGACTAGCGGGAGACGAGCAGTACTTC
>TRBD2|-|TRBV15|TRBJ2-1
CATSSMRQRETARGEQFF
TGTGCCACCAGCAGTATGCGTCAGCGGGAGACCGCAAGGGGTGAGCAGTTCTTC
>-|-|TRBV12-3/TRBV12-4|TRBJ1-2
CASSPRASYGYTF
TGTGCCAGCAGTCCCAGGGCTAGCTATGGCTACACCTTC
>TRBD2|-|TRBV5-1|TRBJ2-1
CASSLGRGTNEQFF
TGCGCCAGCAGCTTGGGGCGGGGGACGAATGAGCAGTTCTTC
>TRBD1|-|TRBV12-3/TRBV12-4|TRBJ1-4
CASRPTGWEKLFF
TGTGCCAGCAGACCGACAGGGTGGGAAAAACTGTTTTTT
>TRBD1|once|TRBV10-3|TRBJ1-5
CAISETGGLSNQPQHF
TGTGCCATCAGTGAGACAGGGGGCCTGAGCAATCAGCCCCAGCATTTT
>-|-|TRBV7-3|TRBJ2-7
CASSLRVTEYEQYF
TGTGCCAGCAGCTTGCGTGTTACAGAATACGAGCAGTACTTC
>-|-|TRBV12-3/TRBV12-4|TRBJ1-1
CASSNQGGTEAFF
TGTGCCAGCAGTAATCAGGGTGGGACTGAAGCTTTCTTT
>TRBD1|-|TRBV2|TRBJ1-6
CASSVGTGAPLHF
TGTGCCAGCAGTGTCGGGACAGGGGCACCCCTCCACTTT
>TRBD1|-|TRBV4-3|TRBJ1-2
CASSSTGVHGYTF
TGCGCCAGCAGCTCGACAGGGGTTCATGGCTACACCTTC
>TRBD2|-|TRBV4-2|TRBJ2-1
CASSLRTSASYNEQFF
TGTGCCAGCAGCCTTCGGACTAGCGCCTCCTACAATGAGCAGTTCTTC
>TRBD1|-|TRBV6-5|TRBJ1-2
CASSPTGGIGYTF
TGTGCCAGCAGTCCGACAGGGGGTATTGGCTACACCTTC
>-|-|TRBV24-1|TRBJ2-1
CATSSGSYNEQFF
TGTGCCACCTCCTCCGGCTCCTACAATGAGCAGTTCTTC
>TRBD1|-|TRBV28|TRBJ2-5
CASSFDRGYWETQYF
TGTGCCAGCAGTTTTGACAGGGGATATTGGGAGACCCAGTACTTC
>-|-|TRBV6-1|TRBJ1-3
CASSEWTATSGNTIYF
TGTGCCAGCAGTGAGTGGACAGCAACCTCTGGAAACACCATATATTTT
>-|-|TRBV7-9|TRBJ1-3
CASSLGQVLVGNTIYF
TGTGCCAGCAGCTTAGGACAGGTTTTGGTCGGAAACACCATATATTTT
>TRBD2|-|TRBV19|TRBJ2-7
CASSPVAGGPGEQYF
TGTGCCAGTAGTCCGGTAGCGGGAGGGCCGGGGGAGCAGTACTTC
>-|-|TRBV6-5|TRBJ2-3
CASRAGQSTDTQYF
TGTGCCAGCAGGGCCGGACAAAGCACAGATACGCAGTATTTT
>-|-|TRBV3-1/TRBV3-2|TRBJ1-2
CASSQGIHRVAYGYTF
TGTGCCAGCAGCCAAGGGATTCACAGGGTTGCCTATGGCTACACCTTC
>TRBD2|-|TRBV3-1/TRBV3-2|TRBJ2-5
CASSLLAGGVQETQYF
TGTGCCAGCAGCCTCCTAGCGGGAGGGGTACAAGAGACCCAGTACTTC
>-|-|TRBV11-3|TRBJ1-1
CASSLLAEAEAFF
TGTGCCAGCAGCTTATTAGCTGAGGCTGAAGCTTTCTTT
>TRBD1|-|TRBV28|TRBJ1-2
CASSSRGQGIGDYGYTF
TGTGCCAGCAGTTCTCGCGGACAGGGGATCGGGGACTATGGCTACACCTTC
>-|-|TRBV7-3|TRBJ2-3
CASSLGSSTSTDTQYF
TGTGCCAGCAGCTTGGGCAGCTCAACTAGCACAGATACGCAGTATTTT
>-|-|TRBV27|TRBJ1-1
CASSLQGRNTEAFF
TGTGCCAGCAGCCTTCAGGGGAGGAACACTGAAGCTTTCTTT
>TRBD2|-|TRBV2|TRBJ2-1
CASSREGTSHEQFF
TGTGCCAGCAGTAGGGAGGGGACTAGCCATGAGCAGTTCTTC